This is a list of T cell receptor beta chains from one sample in a study of PD-1 blockade in classical Hodgkin lymphoma. Sequenced by immunoSEQ multiplex PCR; TCRdb stores in-frame clones only, minus some. This sample has almost 100,000 clones; roughly 90% occur once, and the top ten carry roughly 3%. This specimen was peripheral blood mononuclear cells (PBMCs), taken at baseline. The receptor set was obtained from a human donor with classical Hodgkin lymphoma. CDR3s include the opening cysteine and the closing phenylalanine or tryptophan. D genes are given only for firm matches. Clone sizes are given selectively: once, few, many, or a class where the clone is expanded.

TRBV19	TRBJ2-7	NA	NA	CASSGTNYEQYF	TGTGCCAGTAGTGGAACAAACTACGAGCAGTACTTC
TRBV28	TRBJ2-1	TRBD2	NA	CASIWGGRVNNEQFF	TGTGCCAGCATATGGGGCGGGAGGGTTAACAATGAGCAGTTCTTC
TRBV27	TRBJ2-7	TRBD2	NA	CASMWGLAGSYEQYF	TGTGCCAGCATGTGGGGACTAGCGGGCTCCTACGAGCAGTACTTC
TRBV30	TRBJ1-2	NA	NA	CAWSVWSAPKGYTF	TGTGCCTGGAGTGTTTGGTCAGCTCCCAAGGGCTACACCTTC
TRBV6-5	TRBJ1-2	NA	NA	CASSFEQDYGYTF	TGTGCCAGCAGTTTTGAACAGGACTATGGCTACACCTTC
TRBV2	TRBJ2-1	NA	NA	CASMHPLNEQFF	TGTGCCAGCATGCACCCTCTGAATGAGCAGTTCTTC
TRBV12-5	TRBJ2-5	TRBD2	NA	CASGPPSGSGETQYF	TGTGCTAGTGGTCCTCCTAGCGGGAGTGGGGAGACCCAGTACTTC
TRBV5-1	TRBJ2-1	TRBD2	NA	CASSLSPGASGITYNEQFF	TGCGCCAGCAGCTTGTCCCCCGGGGCTAGCGGGATTACCTACAATGAGCAGTTCTTC
TRBV18	TRBJ2-1	TRBD2	NA	CASSPRRAGGGLNEQFF	TGTGCCAGCTCACCCCGGAGAGCGGGAGGTGGTTTGAATGAGCAGTTCTTC
TRBV6-6	TRBJ1-1	TRBD1	NA	CASKGTGGLNTEAFF	TGTGCCAGCAAGGGGACAGGGGGCCTCAACACTGAAGCTTTCTTT
TRBV7-2	TRBJ2-1	NA	NA	CASRSRTARQFF	TGTGCCAGCAGATCCAGGACAGCCAGGCAGTTCTTC
TRBV6-5	TRBJ2-2	NA	NA	CASGSGNTGELFF	TGTGCCAGCGGATCGGGGAACACCGGGGAGCTGTTTTTT
TRBV7-2	TRBJ1-5	NA	NA	CASSLAGPGQPQHF	TGTGCCAGCAGCTTAGCGGGCCCGGGGCAGCCCCAGCATTTT
TRBV6-6	TRBJ2-7	NA	NA	CASSSPGLPSSYEQYF	TGTGCCAGCAGTTCCCCCGGGTTACCGAGCTCCTACGAGCAGTACTTC
TRBV6-5	TRBJ2-7	TRBD1	NA	CASSYPGQPLNF	TGTGCCAGCAGTTACCCGGGACAGCCCTTGAACTTC
TRBV6-5	TRBJ2-1	NA	once	CASSRGLYNEQFF	TGTGCCAGCAGCCGGGGACTCTACAATGAGCAGTTCTTC
TRBV7-8	TRBJ1-5	NA	NA	CASSISLNVNQPQHF	TGTGCCAGCAGCATCAGCCTGAACGTCAATCAGCCCCAGCATTTT
TRBV25-1	TRBJ1-1	NA	NA	CASRVTGLAFF	TGTGCCAGCAGGGTCACAGGGCTGGCTTTCTTT
TRBV6-7	TRBJ2-5	NA	NA	CASSYLLRETQYF	TGTGCCAGCAGTTACCTGCTTCGAGAGACCCAGTACTTC
TRBV10-3	TRBJ2-3	TRBD2	NA	CAISGREGRTDTQYF	TGTGCCATCAGTGGTAGGGAGGGACGCACAGATACGCAGTATTTT
TRBV14	TRBJ2-1	TRBD2	NA	CASSHPGLAGGNEQFF	TGTGCCAGCAGCCATCCTGGACTAGCGGGGGGCAATGAGCAGTTCTTC
TRBV29-1	TRBJ2-4	TRBD2	NA	CSVVLLADRRAIQYF	TGCAGCGTTGTCCTACTAGCGGACCGACGGGCCATTCAGTACTTC
TRBV6-1	TRBJ2-7	NA	NA	CASSEALPYEQYF	TGTGCCAGCAGTGAAGCGCTACCTTACGAGCAGTACTTC
TRBV7-3	TRBJ2-5	NA	NA	CASSLAGSQETQYF	TGTGCCAGCAGCTTAGCGGGGAGCCAAGAGACCCAGTACTTC
TRBV5-1	TRBJ1-1	NA	NA	CASRVSPSRMNTEAFF	TGCGCCAGCAGGGTCAGCCCTTCAAGGATGAACACTGAAGCTTTCTTT
TRBV19	TRBJ2-4	NA	NA	CASSRVGAKNIQYF	TGTGCCAGTAGTCGCGTTGGAGCCAAAAACATTCAGTACTTC
TRBV2	TRBJ2-5	NA	NA	CASRADQVETQYF	TGTGCCAGCAGGGCAGATCAAGTCGAGACCCAGTACTTC
TRBV5-1	TRBJ2-1	NA	NA	CASSLVGLANEQFF	TGCGCCAGCAGCTTGGTTGGTCTAGCGAATGAGCAGTTCTTC
TRBV28	TRBJ2-1	NA	NA	CASSLSGYEQFF	TGTGCCAGCAGTTTAAGTGGGTACGAGCAGTTCTTC
TRBV12-5	TRBJ1-2	NA	NA	CASGRRLQGKTYGYTF	TGTGCTAGTGGTAGACGTCTTCAGGGAAAGACCTATGGCTACACCTTC
TRBV28	TRBJ1-5	NA	NA	CAAGRRNRNQPQHF	TGTGCAGCGGGCAGGAGGAACCGTAATCAGCCCCAGCATTTT